This TCR beta chain was obtained from a study of blood T cell repertoires in COVID-19. On the study more broadly: Donors in the United States, Italy and Spain gave samples during acute or convalescent COVID-19. Nucleic acid was either cDNA or gDNA, and it came from T cells, B-cell-depleted T cells, or PBMCs.

Original processing methods: How many nucleated cells were present was estimated from reference gene primer amplification. Assay used: immunoSEQ multiplex PCR; TCRdb lists only in-frame clones, some missing. Clone size and V and J calls were adopted from that table, with D and trimming inferred from the DNA. The repertoire has 330,000 or so clones, about 92% of them found once; the top ten carry about a fifth. The ends lost 3 bases at V and 0 bases at J; junction bases unmatched: 7. There are 17 residues in the CDR3. Per germline, CDR1 SEHNR and CDR2 FQNEAQ (reference sequence). The recovered donors of Cohort 3 showed two negative PCRs, clearance, or symptom resolution.

The V call is TRBV7-9, the J call TRBJ2-7; TRBD1 aligns across 11 bases. Material: PBMCs or T cells enriched from blood (not recorded which). This TCR derives from a woman aged 25 to 39 who had recovered from COVID-19. CDR3 DNA: TGTGCCAGCAGCTTGGCCGGGACAGGGGGTTACTCCTACGAGCAGTACTTC. This encodes CASSLAGTGGYSYEQYF.